This paragraph covers one T cell receptor (beta chain) sequence. Per the study methods: Reference gene primer amplification yielded estimated nucleated cell counts. Sequencing was performed with immunoSEQ multiplex PCR; in TCRdb, only in-frame clones are kept and a portion is missing. For V, J and clone size, that table is used; D and trimming come from the DNA. The sample includes approximately 140,000 clones, about nine tenths seen only once; the top ten take about 4.1%. The record originates from a study of blood T cell repertoires in COVID-19. Study information: T cells, B-cell-depleted T cells, or PBMCs supplied cDNA or gDNA.

The CDR3 totals 17 residues. The junction had 12 bases not matched to a gene; V was cut back by 2 bases and J by 8 bases. Germline lookup yields CDR1 LGHDT and CDR2 YNNKEL (reference sequence). The sequence was obtained from a woman aged 60-70 years with active or convalescent COVID-19. Source material: peripheral blood. The chain has TRBV3-1 (or the pseudogene TRBV3-2) and TRBJ1-3; 10 bases agree with TRBD1. CDR3 sequence (DNA): TGTGCCAGCAGCCAAAGCGGACAGGGGGAACGCGGATACACCATATATTTT. Translated: CASSQSGQGERGYTIYF.